Listed below are T cell receptor beta chains from one sample, sequenced in a study of blood T cell repertoires in COVID-19. Sequencing used immunoSEQ multiplex PCR; TCRdb keeps in-frame clones, though not all of them. This sample yields approximately 270,000 clones, of which approximately 90% are seen a single time; 4.1% belongs to the top ten. The specimen was PBMCs or T cells enriched from blood (not recorded which). The receptors were sampled from a woman aged 25-40 years with acute COVID-19. CDR3s include the opening cysteine and the closing phenylalanine or tryptophan. D genes are given only for firm matches. Only some rows state a clone size, as once, few, many or a class for expanded clones.

abundance: .
j_gene: TRBJ2-3
v_gene: TRBV7-2
d_gene: TRBD2
CDR3aa: CASSLMASGSADTQYF
CDR3nt: TGTGCCAGCAGCTTAATGGCTAGCGGGAGCGCAGATACGCAGTATTTT

abundance: .
j_gene: TRBJ1-5
v_gene: TRBV27
d_gene: TRBD1
CDR3aa: CASSSGQAVYSNQPQHF
CDR3nt: TGTGCCAGCAGTTCGGGACAGGCAGTATATAGCAATCAGCCCCAGCATTTT

abundance: .
j_gene: TRBJ2-7
v_gene: TRBV5-8
d_gene: TRBD1
CDR3aa: CASRSGGTGEHEQYF
CDR3nt: TGTGCCAGCAGATCCGGGGGGACAGGGGAACACGAGCAGTACTTC

abundance: .
j_gene: TRBJ2-7
v_gene: TRBV5-1
d_gene: .
CDR3aa: CASSLFNSTRSYEQYF
CDR3nt: TGCGCCAGCAGCTTGTTCAACTCGACCAGGTCCTACGAGCAGTACTTC

abundance: .
j_gene: TRBJ2-5
v_gene: TRBV15
d_gene: TRBD2
CDR3aa: CATSRGGQAGGVETQYF
CDR3nt: TGTGCCACCAGCAGAGGTGGGCAAGCGGGAGGCGTAGAGACCCAGTACTTC

abundance: .
j_gene: TRBJ2-5
v_gene: TRBV29-1
d_gene: .
CDR3aa: CSVGGQDQETQYF
CDR3nt: TGCAGCGTCGGAGGGCAGGATCAAGAGACCCAGTACTTC

abundance: .
j_gene: TRBJ1-5
v_gene: TRBV6-7
d_gene: .
CDR3aa: CASSYYPGQGSGQPQHF
CDR3nt: TGTGCCAGCAGTTACTACCCCGGGCAAGGGTCGGGGCAGCCCCAGCATTTT

abundance: once
j_gene: TRBJ1-2
v_gene: TRBV30
d_gene: TRBD1
CDR3aa: CAWSIWTGDGYGYTF
CDR3nt: TGTGCCTGGAGTATTTGGACAGGGGATGGGTATGGCTACACCTTC

abundance: .
j_gene: TRBJ2-3
v_gene: TRBV7-9
d_gene: TRBD2
CDR3aa: CASQGNAGLPTDTQYF
CDR3nt: TGTGCCAGCCAGGGAAACGCGGGACTACCCACAGATACGCAGTATTTT

abundance: .
j_gene: TRBJ2-3
v_gene: TRBV25-1
d_gene: TRBD2
CDR3aa: CASRGESSGRPNTQYF
CDR3nt: TGTGCCAGCAGGGGGGAATCTAGCGGGAGGCCGAATACGCAGTATTTT

abundance: .
j_gene: TRBJ1-4
v_gene: TRBV7-8
d_gene: .
CDR3aa: CASSTRELEKLFF
CDR3nt: TGTGCCAGCAGCACCCGGGAACTTGAAAAACTGTTTTTT

abundance: .
j_gene: TRBJ1-5
v_gene: TRBV9
d_gene: TRBD1
CDR3aa: CASSVQGQGGNSNQPQHF
CDR3nt: TGTGCCAGCAGCGTACAGGGACAGGGCGGTAATAGCAATCAGCCCCAGCATTTT

abundance: .
j_gene: TRBJ2-1
v_gene: TRBV28
d_gene: .
CDR3aa: CASSSPSGSSDYNEQFF
CDR3nt: TGTGCCAGCAGTTCGCCTTCAGGGTCCTCGGATTACAATGAGCAGTTCTTC

abundance: .
j_gene: TRBJ2-1
v_gene: TRBV10-1
d_gene: TRBD2
CDR3aa: CASSEGLAGELEQFF
CDR3nt: TGCGCCAGCAGTGAGGGACTAGCGGGAGAACTTGAGCAGTTCTTC

abundance: .
j_gene: TRBJ2-1
v_gene: TRBV5-1
d_gene: .
CDR3aa: CASSLRDEQFF
CDR3nt: TGCGCCAGCAGCTTGCGAGATGAGCAGTTCTTC

abundance: .
j_gene: TRBJ1-2
v_gene: TRBV6-5
d_gene: .
CDR3aa: CASSYVSANYGYTF
CDR3nt: TGTGCCAGCAGTTATGTTTCGGCTAACTATGGCTACACCTTC

abundance: few
j_gene: TRBJ2-7
v_gene: TRBV19
d_gene: .
CDR3aa: CASSMRDSSYEQYF
CDR3nt: TGTGCCAGTAGTATGCGGGACAGCTCCTACGAGCAGTACTTC

abundance: once
j_gene: TRBJ2-7
v_gene: TRBV19
d_gene: .
CDR3aa: CASSITRGYEQYF
CDR3nt: TGTGCCAGTAGTATAACCAGGGGTTACGAGCAGTACTTC

abundance: once
j_gene: TRBJ2-1
v_gene: TRBV9
d_gene: .
CDR3aa: CASSGTFNNEQFF
CDR3nt: TGTGCCAGCAGCGGGACTTTTAACAATGAGCAGTTCTTC

abundance: .
j_gene: TRBJ2-2
v_gene: TRBV3-1/TRBV3-2
d_gene: .
CDR3aa: CATSTANTGELFF
CDR3nt: TGTGCCACCTCGACAGCGAACACCGGGGAGCTGTTTTTT

abundance: .
j_gene: TRBJ2-3
v_gene: TRBV5-4
d_gene: .
CDR3aa: CASSLGVQATDTQYF
CDR3nt: TGTGCCAGCAGCTTGGGAGTCCAGGCCACAGATACGCAGTATTTT

abundance: .
j_gene: TRBJ1-3
v_gene: TRBV7-9
d_gene: TRBD1
CDR3aa: CASSAAGTGGLDTIYF
CDR3nt: TGTGCCAGCAGCGCCGCCGGGACAGGGGGCTTAGACACCATATATTTT

abundance: .
j_gene: TRBJ2-1
v_gene: TRBV4-1
d_gene: TRBD2
CDR3aa: CASSLGSGIKIIEQFF
CDR3nt: TGCGCCAGCAGCCTCGGGAGCGGGATTAAAATCATCGAGCAGTTCTTC

abundance: .
j_gene: TRBJ1-5
v_gene: TRBV7-8
d_gene: TRBD1
CDR3aa: CASSSYTGGRSNQPQHF
CDR3nt: TGTGCCAGCAGCTCATATACAGGGGGCAGGAGCAATCAGCCCCAGCATTTT

abundance: few
j_gene: TRBJ1-1
v_gene: TRBV11-2
d_gene: .
CDR3aa: CASSLGGIDLAFF
CDR3nt: TGTGCCAGCAGCTTAGGAGGAATTGACTTAGCTTTCTTT

abundance: .
j_gene: TRBJ1-2
v_gene: TRBV4-1
d_gene: .
CDR3aa: CASSQEEGVFDYTF
CDR3nt: TGCGCCAGCAGCCAAGAGGAAGGGGTTTTTGACTACACCTTC

abundance: .
j_gene: TRBJ2-7
v_gene: TRBV27
d_gene: TRBD2
CDR3aa: CASSSSWGAGDHEQYF
CDR3nt: TGTGCCAGCAGTTCATCTTGGGGAGCGGGAGACCACGAGCAGTACTTC

abundance: .
j_gene: TRBJ2-1
v_gene: TRBV18
d_gene: TRBD2
CDR3aa: CASSPGLADYNEQFF
CDR3nt: TGTGCCAGCTCACCGGGACTAGCGGACTACAATGAGCAGTTCTTC

abundance: .
j_gene: TRBJ1-2
v_gene: TRBV30
d_gene: TRBD1
CDR3aa: CAWSVARGFGYTF
CDR3nt: TGTGCCTGGAGTGTAGCCAGGGGGTTTGGCTACACCTTC

abundance: .
j_gene: TRBJ2-1
v_gene: TRBV6-5
d_gene: TRBD2
CDR3aa: CASSYRGGQYNEQFF
CDR3nt: TGTGCCAGCAGTTATCGCGGGGGGCAGTACAATGAGCAGTTCTTC

abundance: few
j_gene: TRBJ2-7
v_gene: TRBV10-3
d_gene: .
CDR3aa: CAAGGQSSYEQYF
CDR3nt: TGTGCCGCCGGGGGGCAGAGCTCCTACGAGCAGTACTTC

abundance: .
j_gene: TRBJ1-2
v_gene: TRBV7-9
d_gene: TRBD1
CDR3aa: CASSSRQGNYGYTF
CDR3nt: TGTGCCAGCAGCTCGCGACAGGGAAACTATGGCTACACCTTC

abundance: .
j_gene: TRBJ1-2
v_gene: TRBV7-2
d_gene: .
CDR3aa: CASSLVGVNYGYTF
CDR3nt: TGTGCCAGCAGCTTAGTGGGAGTTAACTATGGCTACACCTTC

abundance: .
j_gene: TRBJ2-5
v_gene: TRBV14
d_gene: .
CDR3aa: CASSQQVQETQYF
CDR3nt: TGTGCCAGCAGCCAGCAGGTACAAGAGACCCAGTACTTC

abundance: .
j_gene: TRBJ1-1
v_gene: TRBV5-4
d_gene: .
CDR3aa: CASSLLGQNTEAFF
CDR3nt: TGTGCCAGCAGCTTACTTGGACAGAACACTGAAGCTTTCTTT